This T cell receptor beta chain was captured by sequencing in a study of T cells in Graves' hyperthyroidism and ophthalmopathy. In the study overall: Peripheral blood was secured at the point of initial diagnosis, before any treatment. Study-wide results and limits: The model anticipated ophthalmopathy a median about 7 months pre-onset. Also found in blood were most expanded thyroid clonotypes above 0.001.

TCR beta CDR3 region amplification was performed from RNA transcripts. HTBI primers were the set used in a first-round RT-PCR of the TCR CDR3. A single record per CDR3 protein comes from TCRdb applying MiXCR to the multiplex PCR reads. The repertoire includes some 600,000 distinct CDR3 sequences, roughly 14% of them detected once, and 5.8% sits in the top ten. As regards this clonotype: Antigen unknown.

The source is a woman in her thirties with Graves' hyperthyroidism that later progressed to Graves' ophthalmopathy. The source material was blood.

CDR3 bases: TGTGCCAGTAGTATATTGGGGACTAGCTGGCTTAGCTCCTACAATGAGCAGTTCTTC. It translates to CASSILGTSWLSSYNEQFF. J is TRBJ2-1 and V is TRBV19; 9 bases map to TRBD2. Trimming cost V 2 bases and J 0 bases; bases outside gene matches: 11. This CDR3 is 19 amino acids long. Germline CDR1 and CDR2: LNHDA and SQIVND (reference sequence).